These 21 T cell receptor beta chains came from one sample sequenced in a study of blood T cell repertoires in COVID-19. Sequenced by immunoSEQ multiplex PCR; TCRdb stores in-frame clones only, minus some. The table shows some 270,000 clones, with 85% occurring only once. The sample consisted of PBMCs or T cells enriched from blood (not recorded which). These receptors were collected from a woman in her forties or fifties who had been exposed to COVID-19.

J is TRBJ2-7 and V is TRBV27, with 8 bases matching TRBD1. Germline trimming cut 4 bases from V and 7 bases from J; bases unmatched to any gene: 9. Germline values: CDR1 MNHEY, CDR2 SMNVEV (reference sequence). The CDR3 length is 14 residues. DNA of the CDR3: TGTGCCAGCAGTTCTCGGGACAGGCGATGGGAGCAGTACTTC. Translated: CASSSRDRRWEQYF.

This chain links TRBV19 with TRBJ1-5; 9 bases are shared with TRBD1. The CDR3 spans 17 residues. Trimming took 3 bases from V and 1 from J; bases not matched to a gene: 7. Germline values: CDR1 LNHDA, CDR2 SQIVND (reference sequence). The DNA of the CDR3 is TGTGCCAGTAGTATCTCACGGGGGACAGGGAGCAATCAGCCCCAGCATTTT. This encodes CASSISRGTGSNQPQHF. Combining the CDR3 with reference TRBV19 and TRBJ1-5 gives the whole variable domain DGGITQSPKYLFRKEGQNVTLSCEQNLNHDAMYWYRQDPGQGLRLIYYSQIVNDFQKGDIAEGYSVSREKKESFPLTVTSAQKNPTAFYLCASSISRGTGSNQPQHFGDGTRLSIL.

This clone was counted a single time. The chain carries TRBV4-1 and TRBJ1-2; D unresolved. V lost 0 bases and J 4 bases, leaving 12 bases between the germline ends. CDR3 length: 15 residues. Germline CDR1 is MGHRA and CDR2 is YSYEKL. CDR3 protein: CASSQDRRDFYGYTF. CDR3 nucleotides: TGCGCCAGCAGCCAAGATCGGAGAGATTTCTATGGCTACACCTTC.

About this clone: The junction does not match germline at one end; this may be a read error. For the CDR3, the DNA is TGTGCCAGCAGCTTGTTATCTAGCTCCGACAATGAGCAGTTCTTC. Protein product: CASSLLSSSDNEQFF. The chain couples TRBV5-4 to TRBJ2-1, with a tentative D call TRBD2 (5 bases). This CDR3 is 15 amino acids long. In germline, CDR1 is SGHNT, CDR2 YYREEE (reference sequence).

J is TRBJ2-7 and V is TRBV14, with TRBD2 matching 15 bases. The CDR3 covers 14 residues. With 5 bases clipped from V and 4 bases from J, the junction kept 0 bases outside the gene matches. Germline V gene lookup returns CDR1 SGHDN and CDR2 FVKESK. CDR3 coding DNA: TGTGCCAGCAGCGGGACTAGCGGGGGGTACGAGCAGTACTTC. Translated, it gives CASSGTSGGYEQYF. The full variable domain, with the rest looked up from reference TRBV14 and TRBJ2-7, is EAGVTQFPSHSVIEKGQTVTLRCDPISGHDNLYWYRRVMGKEIKFLLHFVKESKQDESGMPNNRFLAERTGGTYSTLKVQPAELEDSGVYFCASSGTSGGYEQYFGPGTRLTVT.

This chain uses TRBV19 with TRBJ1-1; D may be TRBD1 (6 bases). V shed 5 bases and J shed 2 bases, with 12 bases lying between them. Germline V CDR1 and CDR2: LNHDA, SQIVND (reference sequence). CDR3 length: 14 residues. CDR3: CASSFRGANTEAFF. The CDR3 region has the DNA TGTGCCAGTAGTTTCAGGGGCGCAAACACTGAAGCTTTCTTT.

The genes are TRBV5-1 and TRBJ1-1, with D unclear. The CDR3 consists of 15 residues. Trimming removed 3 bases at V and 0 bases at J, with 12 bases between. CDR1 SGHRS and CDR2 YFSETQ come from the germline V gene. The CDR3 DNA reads TGCGCCAGCAGCTCGGACTCAGGAATGAACACTGAAGCTTTCTTT. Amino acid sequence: CASSSDSGMNTEAFF.

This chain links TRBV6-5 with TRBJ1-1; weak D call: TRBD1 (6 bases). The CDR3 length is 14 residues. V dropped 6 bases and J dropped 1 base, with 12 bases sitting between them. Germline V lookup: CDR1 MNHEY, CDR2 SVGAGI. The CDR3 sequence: CASSDLTGNTEAFF. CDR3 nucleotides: TGTGCCAGCAGCGACCTGACAGGGAACACTGAAGCTTTCTTT.

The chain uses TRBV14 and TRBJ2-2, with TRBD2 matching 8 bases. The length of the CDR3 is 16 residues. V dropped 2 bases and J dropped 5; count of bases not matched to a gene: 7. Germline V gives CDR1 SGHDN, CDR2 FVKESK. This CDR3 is CASSQLAGSFTGELFF. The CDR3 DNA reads TGTGCCAGCAGCCAATTAGCGGGGAGCTTTACCGGGGAGCTGTTTTTT.

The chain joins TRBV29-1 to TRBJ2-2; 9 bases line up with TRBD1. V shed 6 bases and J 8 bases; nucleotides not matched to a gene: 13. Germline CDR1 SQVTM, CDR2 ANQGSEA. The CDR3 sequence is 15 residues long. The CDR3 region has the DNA TGCAGCGTCACCCCCACAGGGGGCGGAGTGGGGGAGCTGTTTTTT. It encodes CSVTPTGGGVGELFF.

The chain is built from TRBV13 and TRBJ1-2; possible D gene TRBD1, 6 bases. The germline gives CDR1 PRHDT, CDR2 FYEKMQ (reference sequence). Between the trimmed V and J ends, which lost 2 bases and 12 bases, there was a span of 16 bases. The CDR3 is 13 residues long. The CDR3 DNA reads TGTGCCAGCAGCTTACGACACCCCAGGGGTGACACCTTC. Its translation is CASSLRHPRGDTF.

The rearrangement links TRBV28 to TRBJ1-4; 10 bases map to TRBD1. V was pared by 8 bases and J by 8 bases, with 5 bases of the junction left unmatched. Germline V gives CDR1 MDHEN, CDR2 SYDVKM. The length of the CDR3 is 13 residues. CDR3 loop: CASYDRGREKLFF. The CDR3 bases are TGTGCCAGCTACGACAGGGGGCGCGAAAAACTGTTTTTT.

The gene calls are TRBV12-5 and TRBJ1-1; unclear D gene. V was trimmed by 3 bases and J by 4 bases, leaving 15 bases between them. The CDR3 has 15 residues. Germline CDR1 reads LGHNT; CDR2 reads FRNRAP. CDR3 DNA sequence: TGTGCTAGTGGTTTCATCTCCACGGGTGGCACTGAAGCTTTCTTT. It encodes CASGFISTGGTEAFF.

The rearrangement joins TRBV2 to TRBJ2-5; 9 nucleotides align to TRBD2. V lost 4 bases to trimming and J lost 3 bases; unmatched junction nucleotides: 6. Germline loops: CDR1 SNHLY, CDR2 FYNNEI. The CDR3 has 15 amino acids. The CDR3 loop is CASSVGLAGKETQYF. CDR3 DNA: TGTGCCAGCAGTGTTGGTCTAGCGGGGAAAGAGACCCAGTACTTC. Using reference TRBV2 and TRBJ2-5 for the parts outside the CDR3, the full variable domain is EPEVTQTPSHQVTQMGQEVILRCVPISNHLYFYWYRQILGQKVEFLVSFYNNEISEKSEIFDDQFSVERPDGSNFTLKIRSTKLEDSAMYFCASSVGLAGKETQYFGPGTRLLVL.

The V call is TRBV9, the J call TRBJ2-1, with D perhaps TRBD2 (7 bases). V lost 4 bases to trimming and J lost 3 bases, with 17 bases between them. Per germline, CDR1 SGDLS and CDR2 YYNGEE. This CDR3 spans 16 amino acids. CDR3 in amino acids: CASSPRGGGRYNEQFF. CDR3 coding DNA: TGTGCCAGCAGCCCCAGGGGCGGGGGCCGCTACAATGAGCAGTTCTTC.

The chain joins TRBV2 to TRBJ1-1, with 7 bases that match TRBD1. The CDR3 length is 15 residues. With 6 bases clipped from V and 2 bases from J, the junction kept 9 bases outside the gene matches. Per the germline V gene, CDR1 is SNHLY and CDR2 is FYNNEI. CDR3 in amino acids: CASRAGQTTNTEAFF. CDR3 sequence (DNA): TGTGCCAGCAGGGCGGGACAGACCACCAACACTGAAGCTTTCTTT.

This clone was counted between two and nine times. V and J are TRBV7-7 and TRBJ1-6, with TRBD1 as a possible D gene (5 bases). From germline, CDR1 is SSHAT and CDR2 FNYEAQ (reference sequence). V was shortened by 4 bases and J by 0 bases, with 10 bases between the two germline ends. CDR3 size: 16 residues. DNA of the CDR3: TGTGCCAGCAGCTCGGGACTGAGCTCCTATAATTCACCCCTCCACTTT. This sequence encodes CASSSGLSSYNSPLHF.

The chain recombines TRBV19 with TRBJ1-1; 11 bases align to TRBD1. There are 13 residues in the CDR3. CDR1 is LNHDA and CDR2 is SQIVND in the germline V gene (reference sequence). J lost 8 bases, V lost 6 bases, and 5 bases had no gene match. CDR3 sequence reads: CASSGTGGVEAFF. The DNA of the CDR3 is TGTGCCAGTAGCGGGACAGGGGGTGTGGAAGCTTTCTTT.

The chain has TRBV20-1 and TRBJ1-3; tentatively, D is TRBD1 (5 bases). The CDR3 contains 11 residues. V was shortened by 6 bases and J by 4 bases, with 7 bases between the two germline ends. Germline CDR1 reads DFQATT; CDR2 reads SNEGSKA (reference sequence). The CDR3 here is CSAKGGNTIYF. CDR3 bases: TGCAGTGCGAAGGGGGGAAACACCATATATTTT.

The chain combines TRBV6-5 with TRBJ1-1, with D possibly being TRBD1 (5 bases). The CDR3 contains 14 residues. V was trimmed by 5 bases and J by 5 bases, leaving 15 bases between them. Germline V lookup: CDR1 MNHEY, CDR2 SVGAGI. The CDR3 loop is CASSPRGGRTEAFF. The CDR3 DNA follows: TGTGCCAGCAGTCCCCGTGGGGGGAGGACTGAAGCTTTCTTT.

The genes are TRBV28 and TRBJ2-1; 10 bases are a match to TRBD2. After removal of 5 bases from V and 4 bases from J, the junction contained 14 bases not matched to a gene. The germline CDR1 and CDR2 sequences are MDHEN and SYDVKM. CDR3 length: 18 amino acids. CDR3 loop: CASSPQGNLAGAYNEQFF. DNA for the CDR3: TGTGCCAGCAGTCCCCAAGGGAACCTAGCGGGGGCGTACAATGAGCAGTTCTTC.